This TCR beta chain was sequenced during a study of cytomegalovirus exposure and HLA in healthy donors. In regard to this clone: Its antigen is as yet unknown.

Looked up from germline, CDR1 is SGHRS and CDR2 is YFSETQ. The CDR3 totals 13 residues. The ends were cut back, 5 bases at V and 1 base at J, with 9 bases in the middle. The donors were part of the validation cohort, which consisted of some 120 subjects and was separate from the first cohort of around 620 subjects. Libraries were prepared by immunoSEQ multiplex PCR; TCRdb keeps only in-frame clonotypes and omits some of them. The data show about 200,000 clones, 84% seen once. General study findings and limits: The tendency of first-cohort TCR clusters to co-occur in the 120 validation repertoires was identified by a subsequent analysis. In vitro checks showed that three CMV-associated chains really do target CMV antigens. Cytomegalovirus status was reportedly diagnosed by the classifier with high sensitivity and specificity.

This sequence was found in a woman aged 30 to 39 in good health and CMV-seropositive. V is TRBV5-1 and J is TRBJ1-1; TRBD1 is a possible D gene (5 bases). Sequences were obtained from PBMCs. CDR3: CASRDRPNTEAFF. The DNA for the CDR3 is TGCGCCAGCAGAGACAGACCGAACACTGAAGCTTTCTTT.